Listed below are T cell receptor beta chains from one sample, sequenced in a study of T-cell memory formation after mild COVID-19. TCRdb reanalysed the 5' RACE reads using MiXCR and keeps one entry per CDR3 protein. The sample contains some 330,000 distinct CDR3 sequences, around 21% of which appear only once. The sequencing sample was made of PBMCs or a T cell subset sorted from them (not recorded which). These receptors all stem from an adult woman who had mild COVID-19 (a few samples of this study predate the infection). Cell type and time point are not known. Each CDR3 is given with its conserved first and last residue. Fields, in order: D gene, V gene, clone size, J gene, CDR3 protein, CDR3 DNA. A D gene is named only where the DNA matches it firmly. Only some rows state a clone size, as once, few, many or a class for expanded clones.

d_gene: TRBD1
v_gene: TRBV7-6
abundance: -
j_gene: TRBJ2-7
CDR3aa: CASSYTGESYEQYF
CDR3nt: TGTGCCAGCAGCTACACAGGGGAATCCTACGAGCAGTACTTC

d_gene: TRBD2
v_gene: TRBV15
abundance: many
j_gene: TRBJ2-1
CDR3aa: CATSTSGRAFNNEQFF
CDR3nt: TGTGCCACCAGCACTAGCGGGAGGGCCTTTAACAATGAGCAGTTCTTC

d_gene: -
v_gene: TRBV4-2
abundance: few
j_gene: TRBJ1-2
CDR3aa: CASSQDLFTGLQSSYGYTF
CDR3nt: TGTGCCAGCAGCCAAGACCTCTTTACCGGGTTACAATCTTCCTATGGCTACACCTTC

d_gene: -
v_gene: TRBV6-4
abundance: -
j_gene: TRBJ2-3
CDR3aa: CASSSGLYTDTQYF
CDR3nt: TGTGCCAGCAGTTCCGGGTTATACACAGATACGCAGTATTTT

d_gene: -
v_gene: TRBV9
abundance: -
j_gene: TRBJ2-2
CDR3aa: CASRGGNTGELFF
CDR3nt: TGTGCCAGCAGGGGGGGTAACACCGGGGAGCTGTTTTTT

d_gene: TRBD2
v_gene: TRBV10-3
abundance: few
j_gene: TRBJ2-1
CDR3aa: CATEQTSGGEQFF
CDR3nt: TGTGCCACCGAGCAGACTAGCGGGGGGGAGCAGTTCTTC

d_gene: -
v_gene: TRBV20-1
abundance: few
j_gene: TRBJ2-7
CDR3aa: CSARVGLLSSYEQYF
CDR3nt: TGCAGTGCAAGAGTCGGACTACTGAGCTCCTACGAGCAGTACTTC

d_gene: -
v_gene: TRBV6-6
abundance: few
j_gene: TRBJ1-1
CDR3aa: CASSYAQANTEAFF
CDR3nt: TGTGCCAGCAGTTACGCGCAGGCGAACACTGAAGCTTTCTTT

d_gene: TRBD2
v_gene: TRBV4-2
abundance: few
j_gene: TRBJ2-7
CDR3aa: CASSQDASGGSYEQYF
CDR3nt: TGTGCCAGCAGCCAAGACGCTAGCGGGGGGAGTTACGAGCAGTACTTC

d_gene: -
v_gene: TRBV28
abundance: -
j_gene: TRBJ2-3
CDR3aa: CASSFLFSTADTDTQYF
CDR3nt: TGTGCCAGCAGTTTTCTTTTCTCGACAGCGGACACAGATACGCAGTATTTT

d_gene: -
v_gene: TRBV12-3/TRBV12-4
abundance: -
j_gene: TRBJ1-1
CDR3aa: CASSLGAALNTEAFF
CDR3nt: TGTGCCAGCAGTTTAGGCGCAGCCCTCAACACTGAAGCTTTCTTT

d_gene: -
v_gene: TRBV5-1
abundance: -
j_gene: TRBJ2-3
CDR3aa: CASSSGRTALTDTQYF
CDR3nt: TGCGCCAGCAGCTCCGGGCGGACAGCCCTCACAGATACGCAGTATTTT

d_gene: TRBD2
v_gene: TRBV20-1
abundance: -
j_gene: TRBJ2-1
CDR3aa: CSARDAGTNRHNEQFF
CDR3nt: TGCAGTGCTAGAGATGCCGGGACTAACCGTCACAATGAGCAGTTCTTC

d_gene: -
v_gene: TRBV7-2
abundance: -
j_gene: TRBJ2-7
CDR3aa: CAIPLPDSYEQYF
CDR3nt: TGTGCCATTCCCCTACCAGACTCCTACGAGCAGTACTTC

d_gene: TRBD2
v_gene: TRBV6-6
abundance: few
j_gene: TRBJ2-3
CDR3aa: CASSTERGYTDTQYF
CDR3nt: TGTGCCAGCAGCACGGAGCGGGGTTACACAGATACGCAGTATTTT

d_gene: -
v_gene: TRBV12-3/TRBV12-4
abundance: -
j_gene: TRBJ1-1
CDR3aa: CASSLGPGGAFF
CDR3nt: TGTGCCAGCAGCCTGGGACCTGGCGGTGCTTTCTTT

d_gene: TRBD1
v_gene: TRBV12-5
abundance: few
j_gene: TRBJ1-2
CDR3aa: CASGPRTGEKGYTF
CDR3nt: TGTGCTAGTGGTCCCCGGACAGGGGAGAAAGGCTACACCTTC

d_gene: TRBD1
v_gene: TRBV4-1
abundance: few
j_gene: TRBJ2-5
CDR3aa: CASGDRDRQETQYF
CDR3nt: TGCGCCAGCGGGGACCGGGACAGACAAGAGACCCAGTACTTC

d_gene: TRBD2
v_gene: TRBV15
abundance: -
j_gene: TRBJ2-4
CDR3aa: CATSKPAFKREEVIQYF
CDR3nt: TGTGCCACCAGCAAACCGGCCTTCAAGCGGGAGGAGGTCATTCAGTACTTC

d_gene: TRBD1
v_gene: TRBV4-1
abundance: -
j_gene: TRBJ2-7
CDR3aa: CASSQGQEFYEQYF
CDR3nt: TGCGCCAGCAGCCAGGGACAGGAGTTCTACGAGCAGTACTTC

d_gene: -
v_gene: TRBV18
abundance: few
j_gene: TRBJ2-7
CDR3aa: CASSPSRTGTTYEQYF
CDR3nt: TGTGCCAGCTCACCTTCGCGGACAGGGACTACCTACGAGCAGTACTTC

d_gene: -
v_gene: TRBV20-1
abundance: few
j_gene: TRBJ2-7
CDR3aa: CSARRENRYEQYF
CDR3nt: TGCAGTGCTAGACGCGAGAATCGCTACGAGCAGTACTTC

d_gene: TRBD1
v_gene: TRBV5-6
abundance: -
j_gene: TRBJ1-1
CDR3aa: CASSSGTGVEAFF
CDR3nt: TGTGCCAGCAGCTCCGGGACAGGGGTTGAAGCTTTCTTT

d_gene: TRBD2
v_gene: TRBV6-1
abundance: -
j_gene: TRBJ2-7
CDR3aa: CASGLAGGPGREQYF
CDR3nt: TGTGCCAGTGGACTAGCGGGAGGGCCGGGGCGCGAGCAGTACTTC

d_gene: -
v_gene: TRBV13
abundance: few
j_gene: TRBJ1-1
CDR3aa: CASSYGGNAEAFF
CDR3nt: TGTGCCAGCAGCTACGGTGGGAACGCTGAAGCTTTCTTT

d_gene: -
v_gene: TRBV29-1
abundance: -
j_gene: TRBJ1-1
CDR3aa: CSGISGNTEAFF
CDR3nt: TGCAGCGGGATCAGTGGAAACACTGAAGCTTTCTTT

d_gene: TRBD2
v_gene: TRBV15
abundance: once
j_gene: TRBJ2-1
CDR3aa: CATSRGSGGSRNEQFF
CDR3nt: TGTGCCACCAGCAGAGGTAGCGGGGGCTCTAGGAATGAGCAGTTCTTC

d_gene: TRBD2
v_gene: TRBV5-1
abundance: -
j_gene: TRBJ2-3
CDR3aa: CASSLAGGIHTDTQYF
CDR3nt: TGCGCCAGCAGCTTGGCGGGGGGAATACACACAGATACGCAGTATTTT